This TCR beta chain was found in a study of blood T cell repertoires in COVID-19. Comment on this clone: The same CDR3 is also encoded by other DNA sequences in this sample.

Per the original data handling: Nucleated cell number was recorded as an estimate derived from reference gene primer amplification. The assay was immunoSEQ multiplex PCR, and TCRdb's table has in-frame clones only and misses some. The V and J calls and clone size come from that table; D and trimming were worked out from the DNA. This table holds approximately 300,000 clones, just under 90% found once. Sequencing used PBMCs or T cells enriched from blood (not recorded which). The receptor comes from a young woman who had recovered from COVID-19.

The CDR3 reads CASSFGVTDTQYF. In DNA, the CDR3 is TGTGCCAGCAGCTTCGGGGTCACAGATACGCAGTATTTT. This chain links TRBV7-9 with TRBJ2-3; TRBD2 is a possible D gene (5 bases). Germline assignment: CDR1 SEHNR and CDR2 FQNEAQ (reference sequence). This CDR3 contains 13 residues. The V end was cut by 3 bases, the J end by 2 bases, with 6 bases between.